This passage covers 18 T cell receptor beta chains from one sample sequenced in a study of CD8+ T cells in alopecia areata. RNA extraction and reverse transcription yielded cDNA as sequencing template. Assay used: immunoSEQ multiplex PCR; TCRdb lists only in-frame clones, some missing. The table has 120,000 or so clones, less than 70% seen once. The sequenced sample was CD4+ T cells sorted from blood. The receptors originated from a human donor in good health.

The V gene is TRBV4-1, the J gene TRBJ2-5; D is undetermined. From germline, CDR1 is MGHRA and CDR2 YSYEKL. The CDR3 loop spans 13 amino acids. With 2 bases removed from V and 4 bases from J, the gap between germline ends came to 8 bases. DNA for the CDR3: TGCGCCAGCAGCCAATTGGCAGCAGAGACCCAGTACTTC. Amino acids: CASSQLAAETQYF.

This clone was seen more than once but under ten times. The rearrangement joins TRBV29-1 to TRBJ1-2, with a tentative D call TRBD1 (5 bases). The CDR3 is made up of 14 amino acids. Looked up from germline, CDR1 is SQVTM and CDR2 is ANQGSEA. V lost 6 bases and J 5 bases, leaving 19 bases between the germline ends. For the CDR3, the DNA is TGCAGCGTCGGAACAGCCGGGACGGCATATGGCTACACCTTC. It is translated as CSVGTAGTAYGYTF.

This clone has only a few counts. The same CDR3 can be traced to other DNA sequences in this sample. The chain is built from TRBV27 and TRBJ1-1; possibly TRBD1 for D (5 bases). Trimming took 0 bases from V and 1 from J, leaving 6 bases between them. This CDR3 has 14 residues. From germline, CDR1 is MNHEY and CDR2 SMNVEV (reference sequence). The chain's CDR3 is CASSLSRGNTEAFF. CDR3 bases: TGTGCCAGCAGTTTATCTAGGGGGAACACTGAAGCTTTCTTT.

V usage is TRBV19 and J usage is TRBJ2-5, with 9 bases matching TRBD2. Germline-derived CDR1 and CDR2 are LNHDA and SQIVND (reference sequence). J lost 5 bases, V lost 1 base, and 5 bases had no gene match. The CDR3 loop spans 15 amino acids. DNA of the CDR3: TGTGCCAGTAGTATAGGAACGCGGGGGGGTGAGACCCAGTACTTC. It codes for CASSIGTRGGETQYF.

The V and J genes are TRBV6-5 and TRBJ2-7, with 11 bases aligning to TRBD1. From germline, CDR1 is MNHEY and CDR2 SVGAGI. This CDR3 is built from 14 residues. V lost 5 bases and J lost 3; bases outside the gene matches: 3. CDR3 nucleotide sequence: TGTGCCAGCAGTGCGGACAGGGGGCTCTACGAGCAGTACTTC. This encodes CASSADRGLYEQYF.

A few counts support this clone. The rearrangement links TRBV18 to TRBJ2-5; the match to TRBD2 covers 7 bases. The CDR3 has 15 amino acids. The germline V gene encodes CDR1 KGHSH and CDR2 LQKENI. The trim removed 3 bases at V and 2 bases at J, leaving 6 bases unmatched. The CDR3 region has the DNA TGTGCCAGCTCACCGCGCGGGGGTTATCAAGAGACCCAGTACTTC. It encodes CASSPRGGYQETQYF.

Turning to this clone: The CDR3 ends on some other residue instead of the conserved phenylalanine or tryptophan, so this is likely a read error. It is unclear where the CDR3 begins or ends on the DNA, so no DNA is shown, and the CDR3 is as TCRdb lists it. The rearrangement uses TRBV30 and TRBJ1-2; the DNA was not used to check the table's D call, TRBD1. The germline CDR1 and CDR2 sequences are GTSNPN and SVGIG (reference sequence). With termini counted, the CDR3 has 11 amino acids. CDR3 region: CAWSVGALRVL.

The V and J genes are TRBV7-9 and TRBJ2-5; 7 bases agree with TRBD1. CDR1 is SEHNR and CDR2 is FQNEAQ in the germline V gene (reference sequence). V was clipped by 4 bases and J by 6 bases; unmatched bases: 11. CDR3 length: 15 amino acids. Here the CDR3 reads CASSSRQGISKTQYF. CDR3 bases: TGTGCCAGCAGCTCTCGACAGGGCATCTCAAAGACCCAGTACTTC.

The chain links TRBV6-1 to TRBJ1-6; TRBD1 might be the D (6 bases). Trimming cost V 7 bases and J 9 bases, with 19 bases left between them. CDR3 length: 15 amino acids. Germline V gene sequence: CDR1 MNHNS, CDR2 SASEGT. The CDR3 DNA follows: TGTGCCAGCATGCAGGACGACCGAGGGGGTTCACCCCTCCACTTT. Translation: CASMQDDRGGSPLHF.

The V call is TRBV10-3, the J call TRBJ2-1; 12 bases match TRBD2. Trimming removed 6 bases from V and 0 bases from J; junction bases left unmatched: 6. Germline V CDR1 and CDR2: ENHRY, SYGVKD. The length of the CDR3 is 17 residues. The CDR3 nucleotides are TGTGCCATCAGGCTAGCGGGGGGGCATAGCTCCTACAATGAGCAGTTCTTC. Its protein is CAIRLAGGHSSYNEQFF.

The chain is built from TRBV4-1 and TRBJ2-7; D tentatively fits TRBD1 or TRBD2 (5 bases each). The CDR3 is made up of 14 amino acids. Per the germline V gene, CDR1 is MGHRA and CDR2 is YSYEKL. V lost 5 bases and J 2 bases, leaving 13 bases between the germline ends. Written as DNA, the CDR3 is TGCGCCAGCAGCAGCCCGGGACGGACCTACGAGCAGTACTTC. It encodes CASSSPGRTYEQYF.

The V call is TRBV15, the J call TRBJ2-7, with D possibly TRBD1 on 5 matching bases. The length of the CDR3 is 14 residues. The germline V and J ends were trimmed by 5 bases and 4 bases, with 15 bases remaining between them. The germline gives CDR1 LNHNV, CDR2 YYDKDF (reference sequence). The CDR3 is CATSRLVAGYEQYF. CDR3 DNA sequence: TGTGCCACCAGCCGACTGGTAGCAGGGTACGAGCAGTACTTC.

This clone has a single count. The chain combines TRBV6-6 with TRBJ2-1, with 9 bases lining up with TRBD1. Trimming cost V 0 bases and J 4 bases; bases outside gene matches: 4. From germline, CDR1 is MNHNY and CDR2 SVGAGI (reference sequence). The CDR3 extends over 16 amino acids. The CDR3 here is CASSYSAGQGYNEQFF. The CDR3 DNA follows: TGTGCCAGCAGTTACTCTGCGGGACAGGGATACAATGAGCAGTTCTTC.

This chain joins TRBV6-1 and TRBJ1-2; D gene ambiguous. Trimming removed 4 bases from V and 4 bases from J, with 10 bases in between. The CDR3 covers 13 residues. Per germline, CDR1 MNHNS and CDR2 SASEGT. The CDR3 loop reads CASSAERTYGYTF. DNA for the CDR3: TGTGCCAGCAGTGCCGAGAGGACCTATGGCTACACCTTC.

A single count supports this clone. The rearrangement links TRBV27 to TRBJ1-2; a weak D match, TRBD1 (5 bases). The CDR3 has 14 residues. Trimming removed 2 bases from V and 4 bases from J, with 11 bases in between. Germline V gene lookup returns CDR1 MNHEY and CDR2 SMNVEV (reference sequence). In nucleotides, the CDR3 is TGTGCCAGCAGTTTAACACGGGGGACCTATGGCTACACCTTC. Translated, it gives CASSLTRGTYGYTF.

The gene calls are TRBV29-1 and TRBJ2-4; 11 bases line up with TRBD1. The CDR3 length is 16 residues. In germline, CDR1 is SQVTM, CDR2 ANQGSEA. Trimming removed 7 bases from V and 1 base from J; junction bases left unmatched: 9. The CDR3 sequence: CSARGQGGLAKNIQYF. The CDR3 region has the DNA TGCAGCGCAAGGGGACAGGGGGGTCTGGCCAAAAACATTCAGTACTTC.

The V call is TRBV19, the J call TRBJ2-1; no firm D call. Per germline, CDR1 LNHDA and CDR2 SQIVND (reference sequence). The CDR3 is 12 amino acids. V dropped 7 bases and J dropped 4 bases, with 8 bases sitting between them. This CDR3 reads CASTSPYNEQFF. For the CDR3, the DNA is TGTGCCAGTACCTCCCCGTACAATGAGCAGTTCTTC.

The V gene is TRBV29-1, the J gene TRBJ2-7, with D unclear. Germline CDR1 reads SQVTM; CDR2 reads ANQGSEA. V was shortened by 4 bases and J by 5 bases, with 12 bases between the two germline ends. This CDR3 has 12 amino acids. CDR3 loop: CSVGIGNHEQYF. The CDR3 bases are TGCAGCGTTGGTATAGGGAACCACGAGCAGTACTTC.